This T cell receptor (beta chain) is drawn from a study of T cells in Graves' hyperthyroidism and ophthalmopathy. TCR beta CDR3 sequences were amplified from RNA transcripts. First-round RT-PCR of the TCR CDR3 relied on the HTBI primer set. TCRdb re-analysed the multiplex PCR reads in MiXCR, keeping a single row per CDR3 protein. The repertoire includes about 380,000 distinct CDR3 sequences, around 18% of them detected once, and 40% sits in the top ten. Germline V lookup: CDR1 MNHNS, CDR2 SASEGT. V shed 8 bases and J shed 6 bases, with 12 bases lying between them. This CDR3 spans 12 amino acids. This clonotype was seen a few times. Each ophthalmopathy patient scored at least 3 on the Clinical Activity Score and at least 4 on NOSPECS grade, with duration under 3 months. A patient was excluded if there was uncontrolled infection, other autoimmune disease, pregnancy or lactation. Diagnosis rested on symptoms, serum thyroxine and TRAb, thyroid ultrasound, and orbital computed tomography.

The chain has TRBV6-1 and TRBJ2-3, with D uncertain. The sample consisted of blood. The clonotype was recovered from a man aged 18 to 35 with Graves' ophthalmopathy. The CDR3 protein is CASPPKDDTQYF. The CDR3 bases are TGTGCCAGCCCCCCCAAGGATGATACGCAGTATTTT.